This TCR beta chain is drawn from a study of cytomegalovirus exposure and HLA in healthy donors. Study-wide findings and caveats: Reports credit the classifier with highly specific, highly sensitive diagnosis of cytomegalovirus status. The study listed roughly 160 cytomegalovirus-associated TCR beta chains.

The table came from immunoSEQ multiplex PCR; TCRdb's copy has only in-frame clones and leaves some out. The table shows 160,000 or so clones, with more than 70% occurring only once. In the case of this clone: Its specificity is unknown.

The CDR3 has 14 amino acids. V gave up 3 bases and J gave up 1 base, with 9 bases separating them. CDR1 is MNHNS and CDR2 is SASEGT in the germline V gene. Sequencing was done on a sample of PBMCs. The receptor was derived from a man between 25 and 39 years old in good health and CMV-seropositive. The rearrangement joins TRBV6-1 to TRBJ1-1; TRBD1 might be the D (6 bases). The CDR3 coding sequence is TGTGCCAGCAGTGAGGGACAACAGAACACTGAAGCTTTCTTT. Its protein is CASSEGQQNTEAFF.